This entry lists 24 T cell receptor beta chains sequenced from one sample in a study of blood T cell repertoires in COVID-19. Generated by immunoSEQ multiplex PCR, the TCRdb table keeps only in-frame clones and is missing some. The sample contains fewer than 60,000 clones, 81% of which appear only once. Material: peripheral blood. Every receptor here comes from a man in his sixties with COVID-19, enrolled during active disease.

The chain couples TRBV19 to TRBJ1-2, with D perhaps matching TRBD1 (5 bases). Germline CDR1 and CDR2: LNHDA and SQIVND (reference sequence). The CDR3 runs to 15 residues. V was trimmed by 6 bases and J by 5 bases, leaving 19 bases between them. CDR3 residues: CASSLRDGGTYGYTF. In nucleotides, the CDR3 is TGTGCCAGTAGCCTCAGGGACGGTGGGACTTATGGCTACACCTTC.

This clone was counted between two and nine times. This chain links TRBV5-4 with TRBJ1-1, with a tentative D call TRBD1 (5 bases). CDR1 SGHNT and CDR2 YYREEE come from the germline V gene (reference sequence). Trimming removed 4 bases from V and 1 base from J, with 17 bases in between. The CDR3 runs to 16 residues. In DNA form, the CDR3 reads TGTGCCAGCAGCCTCGGGGGACCAAGAGGGAACACTGAAGCTTTCTTT. Residues: CASSLGGPRGNTEAFF.

The chain recombines TRBV6-5 with TRBJ2-1, with 14 bases lining up with TRBD2. The CDR3 has 15 residues. V was clipped by 6 bases and J by 4 bases; unmatched bases: 2. The germline V gene has CDR1 MNHEY and CDR2 SVGAGI. The CDR3 region is CASSRTSGGYNEQFF. As DNA, the CDR3 is TGTGCCAGCAGCCGGACTAGCGGGGGGTACAATGAGCAGTTCTTC.

This chain links TRBV4-1 with TRBJ2-1; no clear D gene. V was clipped by 3 bases and J by 7 bases, with 16 bases between them. The germline V gene has CDR1 MGHRA and CDR2 YSYEKL. This CDR3 spans 15 amino acids. CDR3 amino acids: CASSHPRRERNEQFF. The DNA for the CDR3 is TGCGCCAGCAGCCATCCTAGACGAGAAAGGAATGAGCAGTTCTTC.

The V call is TRBV21-1, the J call TRBJ1-4; the DNA was not used to check the table's D call, TRBD1. TRBV21-1 is a pseudogene. This CDR3 is built from 15 residues. CDR3 DNA sequence: TGTGCCAGCAGCACCCGGGACAGGGGGCGTGAAAAACTGTTTTTT. Its protein is CASSTRDRGREKLFF.

V is TRBV12-3 or TRBV12-4 and J is TRBJ2-5, with D unresolved. This CDR3 has 12 amino acids. Trimming shortened V by 3 bases and J by 4 bases, and 6 bases separated the two germline ends. The CDR3 sequence: CASSFSVETQYF. The CDR3 coding sequence is TGTGCCAGCAGTTTCTCCGTAGAGACCCAGTACTTC.

CDR3 protein: CATSSNNGQYF. As DNA, the CDR3 is TGTGCCACCAGCAGTAATAACGGGCAGTACTTC. The rearrangement uses TRBV15 and TRBJ2-7; unclear D gene. CDR1 is LNHNV and CDR2 is YYDKDF in the germline V gene (reference sequence). Trimming took 3 bases from V and 9 from J, leaving 9 bases between them. The CDR3 covers 11 residues.

The V call is TRBV11-2, the J call TRBJ1-3; no clear D gene. The CDR3 totals 15 residues. V lost 0 bases and J 6 bases, leaving 12 bases between the germline ends. Germline V gene sequence: CDR1 SGHAT, CDR2 FQNNGV. The CDR3 DNA reads as TGTGCCAGCAGCTTAGAGGAGGGCAGGAAAAACACCATATATTTT. The encoded protein is CASSLEEGRKNTIYF.

J is TRBJ1-3 and V is TRBV19; 8 nucleotides line up with TRBD1. V was pared by 10 bases and J by 6 bases, with 11 bases of the junction left unmatched. Germline lookup yields CDR1 LNHDA and CDR2 SQIVND (reference sequence). The CDR3 totals 14 residues. For the CDR3, the DNA is TGTGCCACGCAGCCGGGACAGGCAAAAAACACCATATATTTT. As protein: CATQPGQAKNTIYF.

The chain carries TRBV6-6 and TRBJ2-5; 10 bases line up with TRBD2. V lost 5 bases, J lost 0 bases, and 18 bases stayed unmatched. The germline gives CDR1 MNHNY, CDR2 SVGAGI (reference sequence). The CDR3 consists of 20 residues. DNA for the CDR3: TGTGCCAGCAGTCCATCAGATAGCGGGAGGTTGGAATCGTACCAAGAGACCCAGTACTTC. It specifies CASSPSDSGRLESYQETQYF.

The chain joins TRBV27 to TRBJ1-2, with D possibly TRBD1 on 5 matching bases. The CDR3 has 14 amino acids. The germline V gene has CDR1 MNHEY and CDR2 SMNVEV (reference sequence). With 4 bases removed from V and 1 base from J, the gap between germline ends came to 10 bases. In DNA, the CDR3 is TGTGCCAGCAGTTCGGACACTAATAACTATGGCTACACCTTC. As protein: CASSSDTNNYGYTF.

The V gene is TRBV11-2, the J gene TRBJ2-1; D possibly corresponds to TRBD2 (6 bases). The V end was cut by 2 bases, the J end by 9 bases, with 17 bases between. Germline V gene lookup returns CDR1 SGHAT and CDR2 FQNNGV. This CDR3 region has 15 residues. CDR3 bases: TGTGCCAGCAGCTTATTTTACGGGAGCAGTGGTGAGCAGTTCTTC. This codes for CASSLFYGSSGEQFF.

The chain uses TRBV6-4 and TRBJ1-2; D is possibly TRBD1 (5 bases). The CDR3 has 15 amino acids. The germline V and J ends were trimmed by 3 bases and 3 bases, with 14 bases remaining between them. Germline lookup yields CDR1 MRHNA and CDR2 SNTAGT. Written as DNA, the CDR3 is TGTGCCAGCAGTGAAGGGCTCAGGGTAGACTATGGCTACACCTTC. The encoded protein is CASSEGLRVDYGYTF.

This chain joins TRBV13 and TRBJ2-7; 9 bases match TRBD2. CDR1 and CDR2 (germline): PRHDT, FYEKMQ (reference sequence). The CDR3 sequence is 13 residues long. The junction had 7 bases not matched to a gene; V was cut back by 7 bases and J by 6 bases. CDR3 loop: CASKNSGSGEQYF. The CDR3 coding sequence is TGTGCCAGCAAAAATAGCGGGAGCGGCGAGCAGTACTTC.

The chain is built from TRBV5-1 and TRBJ2-3; D perhaps matches TRBD2 (5 bases). The ends were cut back, 4 bases at V and 2 bases at J, with 8 bases in the middle. The V gene's germline CDR1 is SGHRS and CDR2 YFSETQ. There are 13 residues in the CDR3. CDR3 region: CASSPGTTDTQYF. The CDR3 nucleotides read TGCGCCAGCAGCCCGGGAACCACAGATACGCAGTATTTT.

This clone was counted a few times. V is TRBV18 and J is TRBJ2-3; D possibly corresponds to TRBD2 (6 bases). Deletions cut 2 bases from V and 2 bases from J, with 11 bases between. The CDR3 runs to 15 residues. Germline loops: CDR1 KGHSH, CDR2 LQKENI. Here the CDR3 reads CASSPRAGPTDTQYF. The CDR3 DNA reads TGTGCCAGCTCACCAAGAGCGGGCCCCACAGATACGCAGTATTTT.

DNA for the CDR3: TGTGCCATCAGTGAGGCGGGACCTAGCTACAATGAGCAGTTCTTC. Its protein product is CAISEAGPSYNEQFF. This chain joins TRBV10-3 and TRBJ2-1, with D possibly being TRBD2 (6 bases). CDR1 is ENHRY, CDR2 SYGVKD, per germline. Trimming took off 2 bases at V and 3 bases at J, with 11 bases between the two ends. The CDR3 loop spans 15 amino acids.

The CDR3 DNA is TGTGCCAGCAGCCGGACAGGGATCTCCCTCCACTTT. It translates to CASSRTGISLHF. V gene TRBV7-9 combines with J gene TRBJ1-6; 8 bases fit TRBD1. The V gene end was trimmed by 5 bases and the J gene end by 14 bases; junction bases not matched to a gene: 5. The CDR3 covers 12 residues. The germline V gene encodes CDR1 SEHNR and CDR2 FQNEAQ (reference sequence).

The CDR3 region is CASSLGTGVGEQYF. The CDR3, as DNA: TGTGCCAGCAGCTTAGGGACAGGGGTGGGCGAGCAGTACTTC. This sequence joins TRBV7-9 and TRBJ2-7; 9 bases line up with TRBD1. CDR3 length: 14 amino acids. From germline, CDR1 is SEHNR and CDR2 FQNEAQ (reference sequence). Trimming took 1 base from V and 6 from J; bases not matched to a gene: 4.

The chain is built from TRBV19 and TRBJ1-1; no reliable D call. The CDR3 sequence is 13 residues long. The V end was cut by 3 bases, the J end by 0 bases, with 5 bases between. Germline CDR1 is LNHDA and CDR2 is SQIVND (reference sequence). The CDR3 loop reads CASSMWLNTEAFF. The CDR3 nucleotides are TGTGCCAGTAGTATGTGGCTGAACACTGAAGCTTTCTTT.

The chain recombines TRBV14 with TRBJ2-7, with TRBD2 identical over 10 bases. Per the germline V gene, CDR1 is SGHDN and CDR2 is FVKESK. The CDR3 is made up of 16 amino acids. Trimming cost V 1 base and J 2 bases; bases outside gene matches: 5. CDR3 region: CASSQGASGGTYEQYF. CDR3 nucleotides: TGTGCCAGCAGCCAAGGGGCTAGCGGGGGTACCTACGAGCAGTACTTC.

V usage is TRBV10-3 and J usage is TRBJ2-7; D possibly corresponds to TRBD1 (5 bases). Trimming cost V 1 base and J 4 bases, with 14 bases left between them. CDR1 is ENHRY and CDR2 is SYGVKD in the germline V gene. The CDR3 is 15 residues long. The CDR3 protein is CAISEYRGTVYEQYF. DNA of the CDR3: TGTGCCATCAGTGAGTATAGGGGAACAGTGTACGAGCAGTACTTC.

This chain connects TRBV15 to TRBJ1-2; D uncertain. V gave up 1 base and J gave up 4 bases, with 13 bases separating them. Per the germline V gene, CDR1 is LNHNV and CDR2 is YYDKDF (reference sequence). This CDR3 region has 15 residues. For the CDR3, the DNA is TGTGCCACCAGCAGAGTTGGAGGGAGCCTCTATGGCTACACCTTC. Amino acids: CATSRVGGSLYGYTF. Complete variable domain (other parts from reference TRBV15 and TRBJ1-2): DAMVIQNPRYQVTQFGKPVTLSCSQTLNHNVMYWYQQKSSQAPKLLFHYYDKDFNNEADTPDNFQSRRPNTSFCFLDIRSPGLGDTAMYLCATSRVGGSLYGYTFGSGTRLTVV.

This clone was observed once. V and J are TRBV2 and TRBJ2-5; D uncertain. The CDR3 loop spans 11 amino acids. Trimming cost V 7 bases and J 0 bases, with 3 bases left between them. The germline V gene has CDR1 SNHLY and CDR2 FYNNEI. The CDR3 DNA reads as TGTGCCAGCACCTACCAAGAGACCCAGTACTTC. Translating gives CASTYQETQYF.